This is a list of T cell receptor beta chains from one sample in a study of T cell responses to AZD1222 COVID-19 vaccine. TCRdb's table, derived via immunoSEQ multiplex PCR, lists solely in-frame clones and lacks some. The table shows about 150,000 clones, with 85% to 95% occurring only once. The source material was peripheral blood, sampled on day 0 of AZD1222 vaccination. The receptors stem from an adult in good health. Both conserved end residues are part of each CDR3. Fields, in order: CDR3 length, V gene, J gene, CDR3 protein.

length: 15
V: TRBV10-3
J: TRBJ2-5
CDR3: CAISVGRLWTETQYF

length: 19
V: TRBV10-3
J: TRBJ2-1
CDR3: CAISDPRGPSGGGSREQFF

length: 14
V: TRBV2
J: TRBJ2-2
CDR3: CASSSAGGTGELFF

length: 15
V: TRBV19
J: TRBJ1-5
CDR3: CASSIWAGAGQPQHF

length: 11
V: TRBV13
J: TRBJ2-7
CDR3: CASSFSYEQYF

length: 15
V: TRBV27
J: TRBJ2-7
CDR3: CASSTQLAGVNEQYF

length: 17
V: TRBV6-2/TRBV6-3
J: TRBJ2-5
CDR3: CASSGLAGGPAKETQYF

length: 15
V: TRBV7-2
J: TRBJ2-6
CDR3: CASSLMNSGANVLTF

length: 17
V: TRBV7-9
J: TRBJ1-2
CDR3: CASSLPQTGANNYGYTF

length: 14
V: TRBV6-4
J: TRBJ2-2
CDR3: CASSEAGDTGELFF

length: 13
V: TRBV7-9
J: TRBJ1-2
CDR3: CASTPGGADGYTF

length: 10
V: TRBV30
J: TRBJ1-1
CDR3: CACYPPEAFF

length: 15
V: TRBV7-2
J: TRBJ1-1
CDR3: CASSPKLDRGHEAFF

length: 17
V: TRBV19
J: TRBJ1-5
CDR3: CASSIGQGALKNQPQHF

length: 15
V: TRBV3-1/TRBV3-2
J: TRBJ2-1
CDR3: CASSPRGLQGNEQFF

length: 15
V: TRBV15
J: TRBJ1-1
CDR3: CATSQGAGGYTEAFF

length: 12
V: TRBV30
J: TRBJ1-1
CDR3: CAWSGMNTEAFF

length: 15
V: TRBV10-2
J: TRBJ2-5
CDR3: CASDGTSGNQETQYF

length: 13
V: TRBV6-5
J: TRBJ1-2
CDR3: CASSEGRTWGYTF

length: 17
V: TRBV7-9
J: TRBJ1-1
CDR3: CASSISIVPGLNTEAFF

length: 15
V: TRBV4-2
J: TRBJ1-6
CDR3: CASSQGTGENSPLHF

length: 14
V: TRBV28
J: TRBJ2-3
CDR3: CASSFRRLADTQYF